The table lists the clone carrying this T cell receptor beta chain with many counts. TCRdb called the RT-PCR reads again in MiXCR, with one record for every CDR3 protein. The sample records about 580,000 distinct CDR3 sequences, around 13% being singletons. Trimming stripped 3 bases from V and 5 bases from J, with 8 bases between. The CDR3 runs to 11 residues. Germline V gene lookup returns CDR1 DFQATT and CDR2 SNEGSKA (reference sequence). This sample was included in a study of response to subunit inactivated influenza vaccine. The source is a man aged 45-65 years who received an inactivated influenza vaccine. The chain couples TRBV20-1 to TRBJ2-7; D might be TRBD1 (5 bases). This material consisted of PBMCs from blood, taken 11 to 12 days after vaccination. As DNA, the CDR3 is TGCAGTGCTAGCCAGGGCCACGAGCAGTACTTC. Residues: CSASQGHEQYF.